The clone carrying this T cell receptor beta chain was counted between two and nine times. This record belongs to a study of T-cell memory formation after mild COVID-19. The V end was cut by 0 bases, the J end by 4 bases, with 7 bases between. The germline V gene encodes CDR1 LGHNA and CDR2 YSLEER. This CDR3 region has 14 residues. Each CDR3 protein gets one entry after TCRdb re-called the 5' RACE reads with MiXCR. The table lists hundreds of thousands of distinct CDR3 sequences, around 15% of them singletons. The source material was PBMCs or a T cell subset sorted from them (not recorded which). This receptor was obtained from a man younger than 35 who had mild COVID-19 (a few samples of this study predate the infection). Cell type and time point are not known. The V gene is TRBV4-3, the J gene TRBJ1-5, with D unresolved. The CDR3 sequence: CASSQEPGNQPQHF. The CDR3 region has the DNA TGCGCCAGCAGCCAAGAACCCGGAAATCAGCCCCAGCATTTT.